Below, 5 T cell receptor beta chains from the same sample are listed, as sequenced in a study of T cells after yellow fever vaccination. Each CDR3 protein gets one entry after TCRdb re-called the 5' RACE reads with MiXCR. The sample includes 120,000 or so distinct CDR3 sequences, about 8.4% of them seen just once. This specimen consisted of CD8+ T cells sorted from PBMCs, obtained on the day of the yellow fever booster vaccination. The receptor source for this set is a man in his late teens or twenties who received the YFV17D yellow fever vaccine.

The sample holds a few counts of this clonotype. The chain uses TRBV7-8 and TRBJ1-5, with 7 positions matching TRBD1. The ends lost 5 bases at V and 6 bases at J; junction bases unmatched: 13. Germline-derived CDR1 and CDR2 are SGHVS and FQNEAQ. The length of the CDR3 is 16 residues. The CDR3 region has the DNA TGTGCCAGCAGCCTCAATCAGGGGGTATATGGTCAGCCCCAGCATTTT. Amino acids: CASSLNQGVYGQPQHF.

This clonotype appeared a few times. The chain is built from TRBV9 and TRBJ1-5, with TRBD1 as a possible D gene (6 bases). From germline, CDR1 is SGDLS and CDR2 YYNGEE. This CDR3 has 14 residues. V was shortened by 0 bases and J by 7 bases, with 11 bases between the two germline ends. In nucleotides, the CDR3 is TGTGCCAGCAGCGTAGCAGGGGAAGGCCAGCCCCAGCATTTT. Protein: CASSVAGEGQPQHF.

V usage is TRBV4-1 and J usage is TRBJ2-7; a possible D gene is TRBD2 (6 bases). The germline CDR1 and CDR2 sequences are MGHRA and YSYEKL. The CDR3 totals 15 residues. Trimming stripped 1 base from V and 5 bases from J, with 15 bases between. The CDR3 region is CASSQVVGRRDEQYF. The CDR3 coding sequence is TGCGCCAGCAGCCAAGTGGTCGGACGGAGGGACGAGCAGTACTTC.

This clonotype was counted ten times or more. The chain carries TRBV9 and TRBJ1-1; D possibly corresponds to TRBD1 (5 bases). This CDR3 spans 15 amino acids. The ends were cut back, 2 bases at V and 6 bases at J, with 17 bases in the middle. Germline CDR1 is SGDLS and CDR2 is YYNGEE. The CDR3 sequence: CASSVFGGVEAEAFF. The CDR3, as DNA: TGTGCCAGCAGCGTGTTTGGGGGGGTGGAAGCTGAAGCTTTCTTT.

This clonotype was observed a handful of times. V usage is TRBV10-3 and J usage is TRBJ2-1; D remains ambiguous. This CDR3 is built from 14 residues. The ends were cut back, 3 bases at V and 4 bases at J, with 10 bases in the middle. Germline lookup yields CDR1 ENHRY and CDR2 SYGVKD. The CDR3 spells CAISDLGLYNEQFF. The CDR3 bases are TGTGCCATCAGTGATTTGGGTCTTTACAATGAGCAGTTCTTC.